Presented here are 5 T cell receptor beta chains from one specimen sequenced in a study of CD8 T cells in ankylosing spondylitis. Each CDR3 protein gets one entry after TCRdb re-called the 5' RACE reads with MiXCR. The sample has approximately 35,000 distinct CDR3 sequences, 13% seen once. Sequencing was carried out using synovial fluid, either unsorted or a sorted T cell fraction (not recorded which). The receptors were gathered from a male donor with ankylosing spondylitis.

This clonotype was observed at least ten times. V gene TRBV28 combines with J gene TRBJ2-1, with 10 bases lining up with TRBD2. J gave up 5 bases and V 5 bases, and 3 bases lay outside the gene matches. CDR3 length equals 14 residues. Germline CDR1 reads MDHEN; CDR2 reads SYDVKM. The CDR3 spells CASSRLAGNNEQFF. The CDR3 coding sequence is TGTGCCAGCAGTCGACTAGCGGGTAACAATGAGCAGTTCTTC. Variable domain in full (rest from reference TRBV28 and TRBJ2-1): DVKVTQSSRYLVKRTGEKVFLECVQDMDHENMFWYRQDPGLGLRLIYFSYDVKMKEKGDIPEGYSVSREKKERFSLILESASTNQTSMYLCASSRLAGNNEQFFGPGTRLTVL.

The V gene is TRBV27, the J gene TRBJ1-2; D remains unclear. CDR1 MNHEY and CDR2 SMNVEV come from the germline V gene (reference sequence). Trimming took 4 bases from V and 2 from J, leaving 11 bases between them. This CDR3 contains 14 residues. The CDR3 reads CASSSLTANYGYTF. As DNA, the CDR3 is TGTGCCAGCAGTTCCCTAACAGCAAACTATGGCTACACCTTC.

V usage is TRBV7-3 and J usage is TRBJ1-1, with a tentative D call TRBD1 (5 bases). The CDR3 totals 13 residues. The V end lost 5 bases, the J end lost 6 bases, and 13 bases lay between the germline ends. Looked up from germline, CDR1 is SGHTA and CDR2 is FQGTGA. CDR3 sequence: CASSPDSNAEAFF. The CDR3 nucleotides are TGTGCCAGCAGCCCCGACAGCAACGCTGAAGCTTTCTTT. Based on the CDR3 plus reference TRBV7-3 and TRBJ1-1, the full variable domain is GAGVSQTPSNKVTEKGKYVELRCDPISGHTALYWYRQSLGQGPEFLIYFQGTGAADDSGLPNDRFFAVRPEGSVSTLKIQRTERGDSAVYLCASSPDSNAEAFFGQGTRLTVV.

This clonotype was seen only a few times. The chain recombines TRBV4-1 with TRBJ1-4; unclear D gene. V lost 3 bases, J lost 6 bases, and 17 bases lay in between. Germline-derived CDR1 and CDR2 are MGHRA and YSYEKL. The CDR3 is made up of 16 amino acids. The CDR3 sequence is CASSHLPQFRDEKLFF. In DNA form, the CDR3 reads TGCGCCAGCAGCCATTTACCGCAATTCCGGGATGAAAAACTGTTTTTT.

The rearrangement joins TRBV2 to TRBJ1-3; the D gene is possibly TRBD1 (5 bases). V lost 8 bases and J 1 base, leaving 18 bases between the germline ends. The CDR3 loop spans 16 amino acids. Germline V gives CDR1 SNHLY, CDR2 FYNNEI. The chain's CDR3 is CASYPYRGGSGNTIYF. The CDR3, as DNA: TGTGCCAGCTACCCATATAGGGGCGGATCTGGAAACACCATATATTTT.